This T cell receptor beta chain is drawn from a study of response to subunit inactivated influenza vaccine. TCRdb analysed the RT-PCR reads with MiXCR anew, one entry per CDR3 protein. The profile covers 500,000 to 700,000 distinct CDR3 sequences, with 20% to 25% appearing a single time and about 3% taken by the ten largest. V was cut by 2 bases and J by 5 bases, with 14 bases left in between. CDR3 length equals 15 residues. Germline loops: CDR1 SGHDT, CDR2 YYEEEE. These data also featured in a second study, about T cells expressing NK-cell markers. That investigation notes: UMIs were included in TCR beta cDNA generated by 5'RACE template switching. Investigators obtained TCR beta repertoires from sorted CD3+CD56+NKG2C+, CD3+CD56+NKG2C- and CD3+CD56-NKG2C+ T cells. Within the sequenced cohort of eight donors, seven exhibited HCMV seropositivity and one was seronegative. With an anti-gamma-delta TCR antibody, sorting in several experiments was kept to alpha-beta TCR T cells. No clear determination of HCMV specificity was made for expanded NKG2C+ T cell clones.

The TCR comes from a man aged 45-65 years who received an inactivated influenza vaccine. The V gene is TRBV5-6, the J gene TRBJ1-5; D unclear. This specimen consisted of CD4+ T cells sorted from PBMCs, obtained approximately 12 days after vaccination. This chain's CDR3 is CASSFIGTPDQPQHF. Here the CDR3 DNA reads TGTGCCAGCAGCTTCATCGGCACACCTGATCAGCCCCAGCATTTT.